The clone carrying this T cell receptor beta chain was observed a handful of times. V shed 7 bases and J shed 0 bases, with 15 bases lying between them. Germline V gene sequence: CDR1 LNHDA, CDR2 SQIVND (reference sequence). There are 15 residues in the CDR3. The data stem from a study of OX40 agonist ivuxolimab in advanced cancers. The assay was immunoSEQ multiplex PCR, and TCRdb's table has in-frame clones only and misses some. The sample carries 69,000 or so clones, 85% recorded once. V usage is TRBV19 and J usage is TRBJ1-1; weak D call: TRBD1 (5 bases). The receptor's source is an adult with an advanced solid tumor such as melanoma, head and neck, liver or kidney cancer. The sample was CD4+ or CD8+ T cells sorted from blood, taken in a trial of the OX40 agonist ivuxolimab. This CDR3 reads CASKRGRSMNTEAFF. The CDR3 DNA reads TGTGCCAGTAAGAGGGGCAGAAGTATGAACACTGAAGCTTTCTTT.